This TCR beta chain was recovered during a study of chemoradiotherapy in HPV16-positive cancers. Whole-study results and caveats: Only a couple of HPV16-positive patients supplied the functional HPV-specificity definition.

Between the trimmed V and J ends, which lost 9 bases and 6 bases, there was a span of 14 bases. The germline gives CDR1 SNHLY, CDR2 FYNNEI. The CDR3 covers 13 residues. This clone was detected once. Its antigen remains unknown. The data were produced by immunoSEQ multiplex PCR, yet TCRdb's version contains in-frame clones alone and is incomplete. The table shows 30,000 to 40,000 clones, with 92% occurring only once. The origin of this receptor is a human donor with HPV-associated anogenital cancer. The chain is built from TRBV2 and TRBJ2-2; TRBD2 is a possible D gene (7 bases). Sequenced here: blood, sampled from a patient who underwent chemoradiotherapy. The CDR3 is CASYGGPAGELFF. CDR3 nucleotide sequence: TGTGCCAGTTACGGGGGGCCCGCCGGGGAGCTGTTTTTT.